This T cell receptor (beta chain) was sequenced for a study of cytomegalovirus exposure and HLA in healthy donors. The donors comprised healthy bone marrow donors. For this clone: Its antigen remains unidentified.

Germline V CDR1 and CDR2: MNHEY, SMNVEV (reference sequence). V shed 2 bases and J shed 4 bases, with 17 bases lying between them. The CDR3 runs to 17 residues. General study findings and limits: Reportedly, cytomegalovirus status was diagnosed with high sensitivity and specificity.

Primers included in the PCR were 60 Vbeta and 13 Jbeta primers. Some clones are missing from TCRdb's copy, which holds only in-frame ones; the method was immunoSEQ multiplex PCR. Of fewer than 150,000 clones listed, around 77% are singletons. V and J are TRBV27 and TRBJ2-2; tentatively, D is TRBD1 (7 bases). The sequence derives from a human donor in good health. Sequencing input: PBMCs. Here the CDR3 reads CASSLGGTAIGTGELFF. The CDR3 DNA reads TGTGCCAGCAGTTTAGGCGGGACAGCGATTGGCACCGGGGAGCTGTTTTTT.